A single sample is the source of the 27 T cell receptor beta chains below, sequenced in a study of blood T cell repertoires in COVID-19. TCRdb's table, derived via immunoSEQ multiplex PCR, lists solely in-frame clones and lacks some. The sample includes around 100,000 clones, just over 90% of them seen just once. The sequencing sample was made of peripheral blood. These receptors were collected from a man aged 45-65 years with acute or convalescent COVID-19.

The chain carries TRBV6-5 and TRBJ2-5, with 7 bases fitting TRBD1. Germline assignment: CDR1 MNHEY and CDR2 SVGAGI. This CDR3 is 15 amino acids long. V trimming: 0 bases; J trimming: 5 bases; junction bases outside the gene matches: 6. The chain's CDR3 is CASSYSRTGWETQYF. DNA of the CDR3: TGTGCCAGCAGTTACTCAAGGACAGGATGGGAGACCCAGTACTTC.

The CDR3 nucleotides read TGTGCCAGTAGTTTCGGACTAGCGGGAAATCCCTACGAGCAGTACTTC. Protein: CASSFGLAGNPYEQYF. This rearrangement joins TRBV19 to TRBJ2-7; TRBD2 matches 12 bases. V trimming: 5 bases; J trimming: 2 bases; junction bases outside the gene matches: 7. The CDR3 consists of 16 residues. CDR1 and CDR2 from the germline V gene are LNHDA and SQIVND (reference sequence). Together with reference TRBV19 and TRBJ2-7, the CDR3 gives the full variable domain: DGGITQSPKYLFRKEGQNVTLSCEQNLNHDAMYWYRQDPGQGLRLIYYSQIVNDFQKGDIAEGYSVSREKKESFPLTVTSAQKNPTAFYLCASSFGLAGNPYEQYFGPGTRLTVT.

This chain connects TRBV3-1 (or the pseudogene TRBV3-2) to TRBJ2-7; a possible D gene is TRBD1 (5 bases). The CDR3 has 15 amino acids. Trimming removed 6 bases at V and 1 base at J, with 16 bases between. Per germline, CDR1 LGHDT and CDR2 YNNKEL (reference sequence). For the CDR3, the DNA is TGTGCCAGCAGTCTTAAACAGGCCCGATCCTACGAGCAGTACTTC. Translation: CASSLKQARSYEQYF.

This chain joins TRBV4-1 and TRBJ2-7; TRBD2 agrees at 8 bases. The germline V gene encodes CDR1 MGHRA and CDR2 YSYEKL. V dropped 1 base and J dropped 5; count of bases not matched to a gene: 7. CDR3 length equals 15 residues. CDR3 bases: TGCGCCAGCAGCCAAGTGACTAGCGCTAAGGACGAGCAGTACTTC. Translating gives CASSQVTSAKDEQYF.

The chain is built from TRBV7-9 and TRBJ2-1; possibly TRBD1 for D (5 bases). Germline CDR1 is SEHNR and CDR2 is FQNEAQ (reference sequence). The CDR3 is made up of 14 amino acids. V was clipped by 1 base and J by 5 bases, with 9 bases between them. The DNA for the CDR3 is TGTGCCAGCAGCTTAGGCTTCAGGGACAATGAGCAGTTCTTC. The encoded protein is CASSLGFRDNEQFF.

The rearrangement links TRBV7-8 to TRBJ1-6, with TRBD1 matching over 8 bases. Germline trimming cut 0 bases from V and 2 bases from J; bases unmatched to any gene: 12. The CDR3 extends over 20 amino acids. CDR1 is SGHVS, CDR2 FQNEAQ, per germline. The CDR3 DNA reads TGTGCCAGCAGCTTAGCTAGTTCAGGGGGCGCGGGGACCTATAATTCACCCCTCCACTTT. It specifies CASSLASSGGAGTYNSPLHF.

The chain employs TRBV7-2 and TRBJ2-3, with TRBD2 matching over 9 bases. The ends lost 5 bases at V and 0 bases at J; junction bases unmatched: 9. The length of the CDR3 is 17 residues. CDR1 SGHTA and CDR2 FQGNSA come from the germline V gene. The DNA for the CDR3 is TGTGCCAGCAGCATCCTTGGACTAGCGTATAGCACAGATACGCAGTATTTT. It is translated as CASSILGLAYSTDTQYF.

This clone was seen a single time. The V call is TRBV24-1, the J call TRBJ2-7, with D perhaps matching TRBD1 (6 bases). The CDR3 consists of 13 residues. Deletions cut 3 bases from V and 4 bases from J, with 9 bases between. Germline assignment: CDR1 KGHDR and CDR2 SFDVKD. In DNA form, the CDR3 reads TGTGCCACCAGTGATCCCGGACAGTACGAGCAGTACTTC. Translation gives CATSDPGQYEQYF.

The gene calls are TRBV5-4 and TRBJ2-7, with 9 nucleotides matching TRBD2. From germline, CDR1 is SGHNT and CDR2 YYREEE (reference sequence). The V segment lost 0 bases and the J segment 0 bases; nucleotides outside the gene matches: 4. This CDR3 is 16 amino acids long. The CDR3 DNA sequence: TGTGCCAGCAGCTTGGGGTGGCGGGGGGGCTCCTACGAGCAGTACTTC. Encoded protein: CASSLGWRGGSYEQYF.

The V and J genes are TRBV30 and TRBJ1-6, with 8 bases that match TRBD1. J was trimmed by 7 bases and V by 0 bases; bases with no gene match: 8. Per germline, CDR1 GTSNPN and CDR2 SVGIG (reference sequence). The CDR3 consists of 16 residues. CDR3 sequence reads: CAWSVGRGPMNSPLHF. DNA of the CDR3: TGTGCCTGGAGTGTCGGCAGGGGGCCGATGAATTCACCCCTCCACTTT.

The chain links TRBV5-1 to TRBJ2-7; TRBD2 agrees at 9 bases. The CDR3 is 15 residues long. Germline assignment: CDR1 SGHRS and CDR2 YFSETQ. The V gene end was trimmed by 4 bases and the J gene end by 3 bases; junction bases not matched to a gene: 8. DNA of the CDR3: TGCGCCAGCAGCAGTACTGTAGCGGGAGACTACGAGCAGTACTTC. It translates to CASSSTVAGDYEQYF.

This sequence joins TRBV6-6 and TRBJ1-3; 8 bases align to TRBD1. Germline values: CDR1 MNHNY, CDR2 SVGAGI (reference sequence). With 6 bases clipped from V and 6 bases from J, the junction kept 10 bases outside the gene matches. The CDR3 length is 15 residues. Here the CDR3 DNA reads TGTGCCAGCAGCCCTACGGACAGGGACAAAAACACCATATATTTT. Protein product: CASSPTDRDKNTIYF.

The chain is built from TRBV6-2 or TRBV6-3 and TRBJ1-2; D is unresolved. Between the trimmed V and J ends, which lost 1 base and 3 bases, there was a span of 12 bases. Per the germline V gene, CDR1 is MNHEY and CDR2 is SVGEGT. The length of the CDR3 is 15 residues. CDR3 sequence: CASSYFQVPDYGYTF. The CDR3 DNA follows: TGTGCCAGCAGTTACTTCCAGGTCCCAGACTATGGCTACACCTTC.

The rearrangement links TRBV5-4 to TRBJ2-6; TRBD1 matches at 8 bases. Germline V lookup: CDR1 SGHNT, CDR2 YYREEE (reference sequence). Trimming cost V 3 bases and J 0 bases; bases outside gene matches: 8. The CDR3 contains 18 residues. The CDR3 DNA sequence: TGTGCCAGCAGCTCTCGGCAGGGGGCAAACTCTGGGGCCAACGTCCTGACTTTC. Its translation is CASSSRQGANSGANVLTF.

V usage is TRBV7-2 and J usage is TRBJ2-7; 8 nucleotides match TRBD1. V shed 4 bases and J 1 base; nucleotides not matched to a gene: 6. Per germline, CDR1 SGHTA and CDR2 FQGNSA. The CDR3 spans 15 residues. The CDR3: CASSYLGTGSYEQYF. As DNA, the CDR3 is TGTGCCAGCAGCTACCTCGGGACAGGTTCCTACGAGCAGTACTTC.

The gene calls are TRBV5-4 and TRBJ2-7; a possible D gene is TRBD2 (5 bases). The CDR3 is made up of 15 amino acids. Germline V lookup: CDR1 SGHNT, CDR2 YYREEE (reference sequence). V shed 4 bases and J shed 0 bases, with 14 bases lying between them. The CDR3, as DNA: TGTGCCAGCAGCACCCCGGGAACCACCTCCTACGAGCAGTACTTC. Its translation: CASSTPGTTSYEQYF. The entire variable domain, with the rest obtained from reference TRBV5-4 and TRBJ2-7, is as follows: ETGVTQSPTHLIKTRGQQVTLRCSSQSGHNTVSWYQQALGQGPQFIFQYYREEENGRGNFPPRFSGLQFPNYSSELNVNALELDDSALYLCASSTPGTTSYEQYFGPGTRLTVT.

V is TRBV6-6 and J is TRBJ2-3; tentative D call: TRBD2 (6 bases). The V gene's germline CDR1 is MNHNY and CDR2 SVGAGI (reference sequence). The CDR3 consists of 17 residues. V was cut by 5 bases and J by 0 bases, with 18 bases left in between. The CDR3 DNA is TGTGCCAGCAGTCCGCAGTCCGGGGGAACTAGCACAGATACGCAGTATTTT. It translates to CASSPQSGGTSTDTQYF.

The chain combines TRBV19 with TRBJ1-1; 7 bases align to TRBD1. Germline values: CDR1 LNHDA, CDR2 SQIVND (reference sequence). CDR3 size: 13 residues. Trimming cost V 5 bases and J 5 bases; bases outside gene matches: 5. Written as DNA, the CDR3 is TGTGCCAGTAGTCGACAGGGAACGACTGAAGCTTTCTTT. This sequence encodes CASSRQGTTEAFF.

The chain uses TRBV29-1 and TRBJ2-5; possibly TRBD2 for D (7 bases). V lost 7 bases and J lost 7, with 31 bases in between. The CDR3 is 17 amino acids. Germline CDR1 and CDR2: SQVTM and ANQGSEA. The CDR3 DNA is TGCAGCGGGAGACGGGGAACGGGAATTTCGGGGGGCGGGACCCAGTACTTC. Protein sequence: CSGRRGTGISGGGTQYF.

This clone was counted a few times. This chain links TRBV11-3 with TRBJ1-1; TRBD1 aligns across 7 bases. The CDR3 is 13 residues long. Germline-derived CDR1 and CDR2 are SGHNT and YENEEA. The V gene end was trimmed by 6 bases and the J gene end by 1 base; junction bases not matched to a gene: 2. The CDR3 region is CASRGTENTEAFF. CDR3 nucleotides: TGTGCCAGCAGGGGGACAGAGAACACTGAAGCTTTCTTT. Based on the CDR3 plus reference TRBV11-3 and TRBJ1-1, the full variable domain is EAGVVQSPRYKIIEKKQPVAFWCNPISGHNTLYWYLQNLGQGPELLIRYENEEAVDDSQLPKDRFSAERLKGVDSTLKIQPAELGDSAVYLCASRGTENTEAFFGQGTRLTVV.

This chain links TRBV4-3 with TRBJ2-6; 7 bases are a match to TRBD2. The CDR3 has 17 residues. Losses at the gene ends were 0 bases for V and 1 base for J; bases not matched to a gene: 3. The V gene's germline CDR1 is LGHNA and CDR2 YSLEER. The CDR3 here is CASSQDAGVSGANVLTF. DNA of the CDR3: TGCGCCAGCAGCCAAGACGCGGGGGTGTCTGGGGCCAACGTCCTGACTTTC.

The CDR3 sequence is CASSLPFLAGGPRELFF. CDR3 coding DNA: TGTGCCAGCAGTCTCCCGTTTCTAGCGGGAGGGCCGCGGGAGCTGTTTTTT. The rearrangement links TRBV6-6 to TRBJ2-2; TRBD2 matches 12 bases. The CDR3 contains 17 residues. CDR1 MNHNY and CDR2 SVGAGI come from the germline V gene (reference sequence). The trim removed 5 bases at V and 9 bases at J, leaving 13 bases unmatched.

This clone was counted once. The genes are TRBV2 and TRBJ1-5; D gene uncertain. V lost 4 bases to trimming and J lost 9 bases, with 7 bases between them. The CDR3 spans 11 residues. From germline, CDR1 is SNHLY and CDR2 FYNNEI. As DNA, the CDR3 is TGTGCCAGCAGTGCCCGGGGGCCCCAGCATTTT. It yields the protein CASSARGPQHF.

The V gene is TRBV7-2, the J gene TRBJ2-1, with D perhaps matching TRBD2 (6 bases). From germline, CDR1 is SGHTA and CDR2 FQGNSA. The CDR3 spans 15 residues. The germline V and J ends were trimmed by 0 bases and 2 bases, with 8 bases remaining between them. Here the CDR3 DNA reads TGTGCCAGCAGCTTAGCGGGGGGAGCCTACAATGAGCAGTTCTTC. Translation: CASSLAGGAYNEQFF. Drawing the rest from reference TRBV7-2 and TRBJ2-1, the complete variable domain is GAGVSQSPSNKVTEKGKDVELRCDPISGHTALYWYRQSLGQGLEFLIYFQGNSAPDKSGLPSDRFSAERTGGSVSTLTIQRTQQEDSAVYLCASSLAGGAYNEQFFGPGTRLTVL.

The chain employs TRBV18 and TRBJ1-2; possibly TRBD1 for D (6 bases). This CDR3 spans 15 amino acids. V was cut by 2 bases and J by 7 bases, with 17 bases left in between. Germline values: CDR1 KGHSH, CDR2 LQKENI. For the CDR3, the DNA is TGTGCCAGCTCACCAGGGACATCGGAACTAGGTGGCTACACCTTC. Residues: CASSPGTSELGGYTF. Complete variable domain (other parts from reference TRBV18 and TRBJ1-2): NAGVMQNPRHLVRRRGQEARLRCSPMKGHSHVYWYRQLPEEGLKFMVYLQKENIIDESGMPKERFSAEFPKEGPSILRIQQVVRGDSAAYFCASSPGTSELGGYTFGSGTRLTVV.

The chain couples TRBV5-6 to TRBJ1-6; D is ambiguous. Germline CDR1 is SGHDT and CDR2 is YYEEEE. This CDR3 has 16 amino acids. V dropped 0 bases and J dropped 2 bases, with 9 bases sitting between them. The CDR3 sequence: CASSLGPTTYNSPLHF. DNA for the CDR3: TGTGCCAGCAGCTTGGGACCGACTACCTATAATTCACCCCTCCACTTT.

V and J are TRBV6-2 or TRBV6-3 and TRBJ2-4; a possible D gene is TRBD2 (5 bases). V lost 2 bases and J 0 bases, leaving 8 bases between the germline ends. This CDR3 spans 15 amino acids. Germline assignment: CDR1 MNHEY and CDR2 SVGEGT. CDR3 bases: TGTGCCAGCAGTTACACGGGAAGAGCCAAAAACATTCAGTACTTC. Amino acids: CASSYTGRAKNIQYF.